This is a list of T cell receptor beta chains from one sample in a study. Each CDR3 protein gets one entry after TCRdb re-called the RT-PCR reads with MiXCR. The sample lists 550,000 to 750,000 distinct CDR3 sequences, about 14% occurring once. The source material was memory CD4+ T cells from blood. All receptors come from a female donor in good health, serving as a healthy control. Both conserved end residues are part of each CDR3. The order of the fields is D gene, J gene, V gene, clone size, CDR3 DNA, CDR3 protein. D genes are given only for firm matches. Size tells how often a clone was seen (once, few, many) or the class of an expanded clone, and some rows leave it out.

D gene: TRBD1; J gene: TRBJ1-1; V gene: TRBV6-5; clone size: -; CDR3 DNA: TGTGCCATCAGAAGACAGGGAGAAACCACTGAAGCTTTCTTT; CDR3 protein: CAIRRQGETTEAFF
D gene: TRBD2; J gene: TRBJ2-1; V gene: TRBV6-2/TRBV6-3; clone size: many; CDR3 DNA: TGTGCCAGCAGATCGGGCACTTATAGCGGGAGGATCCACAATGAGCAGTTCTTC; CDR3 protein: CASRSGTYSGRIHNEQFF
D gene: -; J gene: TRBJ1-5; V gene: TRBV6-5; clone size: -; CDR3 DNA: TGTGCCAGCAGCGGGGACCAAGATCAGCCCCAGCATTTT; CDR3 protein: CASSGDQDQPQHF
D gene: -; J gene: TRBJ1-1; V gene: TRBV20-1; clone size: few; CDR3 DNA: TGCAGTGCTAGAGCTGAGGGGCAGAACACTGAAGCTTTCTTT; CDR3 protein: CSARAEGQNTEAFF
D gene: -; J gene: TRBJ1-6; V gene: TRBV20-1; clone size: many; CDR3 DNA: TGCAGTGCTAGAGATGATTATTCACCCCTCCACTTT; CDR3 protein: CSARDDYSPLHF
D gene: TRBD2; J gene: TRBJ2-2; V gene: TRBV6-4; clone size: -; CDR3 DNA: TGTGCCAGCAGAGCGGGAGAACGCACCGGGGAGCTGTTTTTT; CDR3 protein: CASRAGERTGELFF
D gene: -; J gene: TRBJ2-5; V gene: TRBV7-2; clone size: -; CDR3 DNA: TGTGCCAGCAGCTTAGGGGTAGCGGCCAGGGAGACCCAGTACTTC; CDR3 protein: CASSLGVAARETQYF
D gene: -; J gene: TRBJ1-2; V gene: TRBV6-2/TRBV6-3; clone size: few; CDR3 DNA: TGTGCCAGCAGTTTTTCGTCGGTGGGCTACACCTTC; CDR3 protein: CASSFSSVGYTF
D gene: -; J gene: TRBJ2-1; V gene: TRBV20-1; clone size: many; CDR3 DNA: TGCAGTGCTCCCCAGGGCCGAGCTCGGGATGAGCAGTTCTTC; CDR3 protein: CSAPQGRARDEQFF
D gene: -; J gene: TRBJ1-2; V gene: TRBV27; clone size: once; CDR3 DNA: TGTGCCAGCAGTAAACAGGGCGTCTACACCTTC; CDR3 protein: CASSKQGVYTF
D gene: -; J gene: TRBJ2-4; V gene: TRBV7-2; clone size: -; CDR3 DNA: TGTGCCAGCAGCTTCTATATAGCCAAAAACATTCAGTACTTC; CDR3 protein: CASSFYIAKNIQYF
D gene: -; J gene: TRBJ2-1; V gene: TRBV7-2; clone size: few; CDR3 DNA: TGTGCCAGCAGCCCCCGGGCTGTCAGCCAGGGGCAGTTCTTC; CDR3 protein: CASSPRAVSQGQFF
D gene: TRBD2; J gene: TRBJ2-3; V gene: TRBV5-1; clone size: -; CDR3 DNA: TGCGCCAGCGGGGGGGAGTCCACAGATACGCAGTATTTT; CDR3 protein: CASGGESTDTQYF
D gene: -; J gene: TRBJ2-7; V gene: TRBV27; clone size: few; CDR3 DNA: TGTGCCAGCAGTCAAGACAGGTCGGGCTACGAGCAGTACTTC; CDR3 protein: CASSQDRSGYEQYF
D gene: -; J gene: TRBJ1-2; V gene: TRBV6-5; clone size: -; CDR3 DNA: TGTGCCAGCAGTAACCCCCGGGGTGTTCACTATGGCTACACCTTC; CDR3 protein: CASSNPRGVHYGYTF
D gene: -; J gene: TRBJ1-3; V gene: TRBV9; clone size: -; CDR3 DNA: TGTGCCAGCAGCCTAGAGATGGGAAACACCATATATTTT; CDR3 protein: CASSLEMGNTIYF
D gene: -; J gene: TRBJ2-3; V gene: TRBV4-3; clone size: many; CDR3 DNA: TGCGCCAGCAGCCAAGATACTAGCCGAACAGATACGCAGTATTTT; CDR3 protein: CASSQDTSRTDTQYF
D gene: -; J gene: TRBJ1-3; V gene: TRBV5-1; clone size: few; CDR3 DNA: TGCGCCAGCAGCGCGGCAGACAGTTCTGGAAACACCATATATTTT; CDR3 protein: CASSAADSSGNTIYF
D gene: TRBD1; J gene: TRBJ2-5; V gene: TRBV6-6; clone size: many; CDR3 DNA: TGTGCCAGCAGACTACTAGGGACAGGGAGAGAGACCCAGTACTTC; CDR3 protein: CASRLLGTGRETQYF
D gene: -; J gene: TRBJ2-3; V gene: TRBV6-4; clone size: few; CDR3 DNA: TGTGCCAGCAGTGAGTGGGGGACTAGCACAGATACGCAGTATTTT; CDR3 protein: CASSEWGTSTDTQYF
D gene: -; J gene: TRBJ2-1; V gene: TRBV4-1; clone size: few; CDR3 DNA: TGCGCCAGCAGCCAAGTTAGTGACGGCTACAATGAGCAGTTCTTC; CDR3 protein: CASSQVSDGYNEQFF
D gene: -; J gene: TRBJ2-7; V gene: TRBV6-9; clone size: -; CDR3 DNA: TGTGCCAGCAGTTGGCGCGGACGGACCCTCGACTACGAGCAGTACTTC; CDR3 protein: CASSWRGRTLDYEQYF
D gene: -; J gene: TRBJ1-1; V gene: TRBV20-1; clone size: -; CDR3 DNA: TGCAGTGCTAGAAAGGGACTAGTAGCTTTCTTT; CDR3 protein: CSARKGLVAFF
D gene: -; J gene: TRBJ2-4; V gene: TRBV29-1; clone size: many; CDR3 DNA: TGCAGCGTTGAGGCTCTAGCGCTAAACATTCAGTACTTC; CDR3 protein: CSVEALALNIQYF
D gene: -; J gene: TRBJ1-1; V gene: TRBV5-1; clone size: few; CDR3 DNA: TGCGCCAGCAGCTTGGGTCGTAAGGCCTTTGCTTTCTTT; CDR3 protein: CASSLGRKAFAFF
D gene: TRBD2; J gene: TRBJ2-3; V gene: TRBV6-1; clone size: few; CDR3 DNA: TGTGCCAGCAGTGATGGCTCCTTTGGGACTAGCGGAGGCACAGATACGCAGTATTTT; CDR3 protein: CASSDGSFGTSGGTDTQYF
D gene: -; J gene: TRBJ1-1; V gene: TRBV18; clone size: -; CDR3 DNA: TGTGCCAGCTCACCCATCACGGGACAAGACACTGAAGCTTTCTTT; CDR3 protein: CASSPITGQDTEAFF
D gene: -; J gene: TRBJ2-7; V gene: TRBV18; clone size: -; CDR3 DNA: TGTGCCAGCTCACCAGGGGCAGGGTTCTACGAGCATTACTTC; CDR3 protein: CASSPGAGFYEHYF
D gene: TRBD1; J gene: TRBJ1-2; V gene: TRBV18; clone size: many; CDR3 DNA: TGTGCCAGCTCACAAGCCGTGTGGCAGGGGGCGAATGGCTACACCTTC; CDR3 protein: CASSQAVWQGANGYTF
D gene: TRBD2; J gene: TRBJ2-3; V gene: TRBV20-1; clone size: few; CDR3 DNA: TGCAGTGCTGACGGACTAGCGGGAGGGACAGATACGCAGTATTTT; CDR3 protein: CSADGLAGGTDTQYF
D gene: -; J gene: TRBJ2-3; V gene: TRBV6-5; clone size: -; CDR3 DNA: TGTGCCAGCAGTATTACGGGTACGCAGTATTTT; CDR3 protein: CASSITGTQYF
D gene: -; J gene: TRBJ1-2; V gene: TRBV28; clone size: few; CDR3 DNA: TGTGCCAGCACTTCACCCGGGACATCGCGCGGCTACACCTTC; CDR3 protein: CASTSPGTSRGYTF
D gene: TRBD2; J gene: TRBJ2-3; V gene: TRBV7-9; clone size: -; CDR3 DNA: TGTGCCAGCAGCTTCACTAGCGGCGCAGATACGCAGTATTTT; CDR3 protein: CASSFTSGADTQYF
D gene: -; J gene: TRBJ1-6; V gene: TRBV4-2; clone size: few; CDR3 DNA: TGTGCCAGCAGCCAAGGCGACAGTAAATATTCACCCCTCCACTTT; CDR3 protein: CASSQGDSKYSPLHF
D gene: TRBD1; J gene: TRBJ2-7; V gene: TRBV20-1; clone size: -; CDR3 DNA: TGCAGTGATAGACAGGGGGCGGGCGAGCAGTACTTC; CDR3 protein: CSDRQGAGEQYF
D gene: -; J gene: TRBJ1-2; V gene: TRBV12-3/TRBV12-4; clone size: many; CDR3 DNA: TGTGCCAGCAGACTAGCGGGCAGCTATGGCTACACCTTC; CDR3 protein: CASRLAGSYGYTF
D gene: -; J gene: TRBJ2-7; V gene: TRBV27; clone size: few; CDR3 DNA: TGTGCCAGCAGGCCCCCTCTGGGCAGGAATTACGAGCAGTACTTC; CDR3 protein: CASRPPLGRNYEQYF
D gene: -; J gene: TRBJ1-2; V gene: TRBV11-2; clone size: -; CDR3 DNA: TGTGCCAGCAGCTTAGGGGCGGGTGTGGGGTATGGCTACACCTTC; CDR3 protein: CASSLGAGVGYGYTF
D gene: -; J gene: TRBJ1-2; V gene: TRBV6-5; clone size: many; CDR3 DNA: TGTGCCAGCAGTTACTCGAGATTCGGCAGGGTAGATGGCTACACCTTC; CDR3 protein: CASSYSRFGRVDGYTF
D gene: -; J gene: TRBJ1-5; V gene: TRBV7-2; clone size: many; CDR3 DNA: TGTGCCAGCAGCTCGGGTCTTTATAGCAATCAGCCCCAGCATTTT; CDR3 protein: CASSSGLYSNQPQHF
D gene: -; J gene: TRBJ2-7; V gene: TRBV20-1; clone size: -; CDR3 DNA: TGCAGTGCTAGCAAGGGGCCCGGATCAAGGGAGCAGTACTTC; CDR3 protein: CSASKGPGSREQYF
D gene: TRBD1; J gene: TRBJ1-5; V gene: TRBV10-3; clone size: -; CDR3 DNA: TGTGCCATCAGTTCGGCAGGGGCAGGGGGTCCCCAGCATTTT; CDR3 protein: CAISSAGAGGPQHF
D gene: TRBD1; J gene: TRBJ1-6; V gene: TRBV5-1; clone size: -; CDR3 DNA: TGCGCCAGCACTGGGACAGGGGGAAATTCACCCCTCCACTTT; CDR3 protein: CASTGTGGNSPLHF
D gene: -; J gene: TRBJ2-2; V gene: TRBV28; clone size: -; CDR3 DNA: TGTGCCGGGGGAAGGGGGAGCCGCACCGGGGAGCTGTTTTTT; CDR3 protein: CAGGRGSRTGELFF
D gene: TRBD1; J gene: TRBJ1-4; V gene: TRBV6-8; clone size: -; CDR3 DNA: TGTGCCAGCAGTTACGCCCGGGACAGGGTTATAGCTAATGAAAAACTGTTTTTT; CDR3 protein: CASSYARDRVIANEKLFF
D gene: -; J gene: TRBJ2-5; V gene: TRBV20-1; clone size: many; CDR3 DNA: TGCAGTGTAGGGACTGCCCTAACCGCGGAGACCCAGTACTTC; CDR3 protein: CSVGTALTAETQYF
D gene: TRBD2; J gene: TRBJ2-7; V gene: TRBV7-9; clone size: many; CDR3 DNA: TGTGCCAGCAGCCCCTTACCCCCTCTAGCGGGGCAGTCCTACGAGCAGTACTTC; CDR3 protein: CASSPLPPLAGQSYEQYF
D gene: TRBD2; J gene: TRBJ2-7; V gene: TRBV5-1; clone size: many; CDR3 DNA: TGCGCCAGCAGCTTTACCGGGACTAGCGGCGAGCAGTACTTC; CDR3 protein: CASSFTGTSGEQYF
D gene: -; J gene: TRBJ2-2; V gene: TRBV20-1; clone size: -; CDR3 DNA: TGCAGTGCTAGAATGGCGGGCAGAAGGAACACCGGGGAGCTGTTTTTT; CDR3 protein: CSARMAGRRNTGELFF
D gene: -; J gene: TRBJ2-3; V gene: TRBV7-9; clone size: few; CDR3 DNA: TGTGCCAGCAGACGCCCTCCCGGAGATACGCAGTATTTT; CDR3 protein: CASRRPPGDTQYF
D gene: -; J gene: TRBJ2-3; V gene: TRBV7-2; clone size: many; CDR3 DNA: TGTGCCAGCAGGGGGGGCGTATCAACAGATACGCAGTATTTT; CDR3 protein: CASRGGVSTDTQYF
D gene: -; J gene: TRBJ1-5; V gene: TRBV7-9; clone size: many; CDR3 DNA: TGTGCCAGCAGCTTATGGGGCTTCAATCAGCCCCAGCATTTT; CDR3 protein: CASSLWGFNQPQHF
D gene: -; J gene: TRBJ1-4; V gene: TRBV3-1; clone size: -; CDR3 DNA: TGTGCCAGCAGCCGTACAGGGAAGTGGGATGAAAAACTGTTTTTT; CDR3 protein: CASSRTGKWDEKLFF
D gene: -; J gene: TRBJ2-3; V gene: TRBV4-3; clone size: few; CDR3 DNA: TGCGCCAGCAGCCAAGACAAGCGACACACAGATACGCAGTATTTT; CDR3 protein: CASSQDKRHTDTQYF
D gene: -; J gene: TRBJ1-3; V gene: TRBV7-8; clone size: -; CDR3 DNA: TGTGCCAGCAGCTCCGGAGGGGGTCTTGGAAACACCATATATTTT; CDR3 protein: CASSSGGGLGNTIYF
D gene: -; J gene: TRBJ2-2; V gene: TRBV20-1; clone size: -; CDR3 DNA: TGCAGTGCTAGAGAGTCAGGGGTCCACACCGGGGAGCTGTTTTTT; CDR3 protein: CSARESGVHTGELFF
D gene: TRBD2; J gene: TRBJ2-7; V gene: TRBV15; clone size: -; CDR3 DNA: TGTGCCACCAGCAGAGTTAGCGGGGGGAGCTCCTACAAGCAGTACTTC; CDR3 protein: CATSRVSGGSSYKQYF
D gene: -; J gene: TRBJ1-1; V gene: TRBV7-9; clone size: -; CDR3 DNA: TGTGCCAGCAGCTTTGGGGCCTGGAGCACTGAAGCTTTCTTT; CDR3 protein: CASSFGAWSTEAFF
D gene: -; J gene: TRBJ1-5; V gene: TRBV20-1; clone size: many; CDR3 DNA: TGCAGTGTCACAGAGAACAATCAGCCCCAGCATTTT; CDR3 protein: CSVTENNQPQHF